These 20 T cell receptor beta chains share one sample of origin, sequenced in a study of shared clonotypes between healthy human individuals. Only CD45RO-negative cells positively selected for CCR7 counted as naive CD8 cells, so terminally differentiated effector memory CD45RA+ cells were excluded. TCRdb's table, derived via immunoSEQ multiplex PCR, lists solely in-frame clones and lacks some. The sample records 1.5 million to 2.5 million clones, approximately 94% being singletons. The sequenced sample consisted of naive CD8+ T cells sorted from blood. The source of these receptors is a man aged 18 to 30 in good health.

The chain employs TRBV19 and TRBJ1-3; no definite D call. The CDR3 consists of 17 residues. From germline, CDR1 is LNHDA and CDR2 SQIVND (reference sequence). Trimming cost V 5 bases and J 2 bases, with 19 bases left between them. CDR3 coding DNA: TGTGCCAGTAGTCCCTACCGTCACGTCGATCCTGGAAACACCATATATTTT. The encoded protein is CASSPYRHVDPGNTIYF.

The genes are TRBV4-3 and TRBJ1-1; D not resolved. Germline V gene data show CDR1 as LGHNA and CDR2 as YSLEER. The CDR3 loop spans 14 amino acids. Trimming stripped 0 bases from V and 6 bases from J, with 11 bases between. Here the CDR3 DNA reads TGCGCCAGCAGCCAAGATACTCGGAGGGCTGAAGCTTTCTTT. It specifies CASSQDTRRAEAFF.

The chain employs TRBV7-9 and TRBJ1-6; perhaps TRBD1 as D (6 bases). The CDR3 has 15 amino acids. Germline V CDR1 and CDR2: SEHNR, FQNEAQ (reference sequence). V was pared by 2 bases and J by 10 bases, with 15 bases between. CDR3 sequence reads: CASSLSGGGQSPLHF. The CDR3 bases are TGTGCCAGCAGCTTATCTGGGGGCGGTCAATCACCCCTCCACTTT.

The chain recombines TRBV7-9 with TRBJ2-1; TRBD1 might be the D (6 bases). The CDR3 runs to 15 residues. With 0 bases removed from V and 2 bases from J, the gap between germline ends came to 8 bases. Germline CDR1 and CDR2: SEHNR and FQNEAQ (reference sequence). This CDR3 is CASSLAQGTYNEQFF. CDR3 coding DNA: TGTGCCAGCAGCTTAGCCCAGGGGACCTACAATGAGCAGTTCTTC.

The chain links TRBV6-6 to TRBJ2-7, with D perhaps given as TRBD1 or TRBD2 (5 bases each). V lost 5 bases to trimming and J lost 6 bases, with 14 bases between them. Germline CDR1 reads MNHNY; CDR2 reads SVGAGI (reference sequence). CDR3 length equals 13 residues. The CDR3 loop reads CASSGTWPAEQYF. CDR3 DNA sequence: TGTGCCAGCAGTGGGACCTGGCCGGCCGAGCAGTACTTC.

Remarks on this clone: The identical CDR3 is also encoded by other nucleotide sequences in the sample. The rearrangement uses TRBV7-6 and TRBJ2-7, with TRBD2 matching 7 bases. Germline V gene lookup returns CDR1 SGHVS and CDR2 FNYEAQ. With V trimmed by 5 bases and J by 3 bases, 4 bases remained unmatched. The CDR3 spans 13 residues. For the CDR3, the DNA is TGTGCCAGCAGCCTCGGGGAGGGCTACGAGCAGTACTTC. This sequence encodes CASSLGEGYEQYF. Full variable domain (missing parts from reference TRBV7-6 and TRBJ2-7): GAGVSQSPRYKVTKRGQDVALRCDPISGHVSLYWYRQALGQGPEFLTYFNYEAQQDKSGLPNDRFSAERPEGSISTLTIQRTEQRDSAMYRCASSLGEGYEQYFGPGTRLTVT.

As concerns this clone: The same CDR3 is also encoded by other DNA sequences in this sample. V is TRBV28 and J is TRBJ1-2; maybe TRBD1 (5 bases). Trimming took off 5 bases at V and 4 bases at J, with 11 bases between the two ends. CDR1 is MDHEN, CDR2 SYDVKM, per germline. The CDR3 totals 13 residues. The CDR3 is CASSPRGSYGYTF. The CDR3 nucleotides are TGTGCCAGCAGTCCCCGGGGCTCCTATGGCTACACCTTC.

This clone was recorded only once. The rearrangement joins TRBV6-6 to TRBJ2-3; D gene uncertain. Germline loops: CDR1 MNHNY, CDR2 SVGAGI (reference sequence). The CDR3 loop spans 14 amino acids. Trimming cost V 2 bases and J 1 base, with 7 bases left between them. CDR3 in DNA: TGTGCCAGCAGTTACGAGCGTCGCACAGATACGCAGTATTTT. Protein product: CASSYERRTDTQYF.

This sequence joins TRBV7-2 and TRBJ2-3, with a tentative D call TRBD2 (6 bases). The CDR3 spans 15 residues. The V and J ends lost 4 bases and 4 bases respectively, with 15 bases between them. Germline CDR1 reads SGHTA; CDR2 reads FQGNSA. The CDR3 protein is CASSWDWGAADTQYF. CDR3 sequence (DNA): TGTGCCAGCAGCTGGGACTGGGGCGCCGCAGATACGCAGTATTTT.

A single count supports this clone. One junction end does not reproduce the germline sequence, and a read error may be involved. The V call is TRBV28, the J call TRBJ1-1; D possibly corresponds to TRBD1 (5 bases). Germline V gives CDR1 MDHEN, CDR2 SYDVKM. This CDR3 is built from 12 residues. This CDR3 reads CASNWRWGESAF. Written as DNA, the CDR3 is TGTGCCAGCAATTGGAGGTGGGGGGAAAGTGCCTTT.

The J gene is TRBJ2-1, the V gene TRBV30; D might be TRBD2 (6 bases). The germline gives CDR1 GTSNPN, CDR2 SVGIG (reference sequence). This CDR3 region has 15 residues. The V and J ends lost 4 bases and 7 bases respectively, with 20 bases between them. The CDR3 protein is CAWTPTGVLINEQFF. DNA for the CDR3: TGTGCCTGGACTCCGACGGGGGTATTAATAAATGAGCAGTTCTTC.

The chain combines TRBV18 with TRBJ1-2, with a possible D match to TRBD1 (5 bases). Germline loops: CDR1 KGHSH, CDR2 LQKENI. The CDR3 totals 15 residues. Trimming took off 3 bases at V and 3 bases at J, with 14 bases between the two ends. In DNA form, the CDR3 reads TGTGCCAGCTCACCGTCGGGACCGGGATACTATGGCTACACCTTC. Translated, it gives CASSPSGPGYYGYTF.

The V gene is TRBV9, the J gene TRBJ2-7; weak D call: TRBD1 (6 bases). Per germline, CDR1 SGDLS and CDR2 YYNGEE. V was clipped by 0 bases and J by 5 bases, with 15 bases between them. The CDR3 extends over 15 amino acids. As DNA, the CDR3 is TGTGCCAGCAGCGTAGGTTGGCAGGGGAATGACGAGCAGTACTTC. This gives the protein CASSVGWQGNDEQYF.

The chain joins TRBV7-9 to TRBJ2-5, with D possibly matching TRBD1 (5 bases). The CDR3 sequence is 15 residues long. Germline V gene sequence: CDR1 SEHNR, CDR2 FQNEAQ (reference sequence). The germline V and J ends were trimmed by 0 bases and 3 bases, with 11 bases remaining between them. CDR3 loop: CASSLAGLGEETQYF. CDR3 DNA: TGTGCCAGCAGCTTAGCAGGGCTAGGGGAAGAGACCCAGTACTTC.

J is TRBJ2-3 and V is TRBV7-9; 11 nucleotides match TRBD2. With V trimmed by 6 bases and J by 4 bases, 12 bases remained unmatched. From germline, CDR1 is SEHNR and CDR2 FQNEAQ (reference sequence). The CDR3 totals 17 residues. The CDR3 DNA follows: TGTGCCAGCAGTGGTTTACTAGCGGGAGTCATCGCAGATACGCAGTATTTT. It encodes CASSGLLAGVIADTQYF. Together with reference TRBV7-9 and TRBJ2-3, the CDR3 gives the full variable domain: DTGVSQNPRHKITKRGQNVTFRCDPISEHNRLYWYRQTLGQGPEFLTYFQNEAQLEKSRLLSDRFSAERPKGSFSTLEIQRTEQGDSAMYLCASSGLLAGVIADTQYFGPGTRLTVL.

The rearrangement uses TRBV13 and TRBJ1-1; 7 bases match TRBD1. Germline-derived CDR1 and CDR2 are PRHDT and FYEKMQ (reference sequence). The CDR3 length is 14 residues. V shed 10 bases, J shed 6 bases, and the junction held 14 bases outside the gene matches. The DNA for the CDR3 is TGTGCCACCTACCCCGGGACAGAGGGCTCTGAAGCTTTCTTT. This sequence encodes CATYPGTEGSEAFF.

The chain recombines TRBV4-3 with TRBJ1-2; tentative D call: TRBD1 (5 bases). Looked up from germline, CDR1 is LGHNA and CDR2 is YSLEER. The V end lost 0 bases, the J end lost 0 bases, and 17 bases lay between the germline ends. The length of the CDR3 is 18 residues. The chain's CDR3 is CASSQDTGQAIPNYGYTF. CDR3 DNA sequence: TGCGCCAGCAGCCAAGATACGGGGCAGGCCATTCCTAACTATGGCTACACCTTC.

The CDR3 nucleotides are TGTGCCAGCAGCTCGGCAGAGCAGTACTTC. Its translation: CASSSAEQYF. V gene TRBV11-2 combines with J gene TRBJ2-7; D is unresolved. CDR3 length: 10 residues. The germline CDR1 and CDR2 sequences are SGHAT and FQNNGV. Deletions cut 4 bases from V and 7 bases from J, with 5 bases between.

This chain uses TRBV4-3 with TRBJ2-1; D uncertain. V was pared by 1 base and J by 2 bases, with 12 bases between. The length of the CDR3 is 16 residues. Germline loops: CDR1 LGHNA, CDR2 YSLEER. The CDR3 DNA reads TGCGCCAGCAGCCAAGTTTTAACTCCACCCTACAATGAGCAGTTCTTC. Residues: CASSQVLTPPYNEQFF.

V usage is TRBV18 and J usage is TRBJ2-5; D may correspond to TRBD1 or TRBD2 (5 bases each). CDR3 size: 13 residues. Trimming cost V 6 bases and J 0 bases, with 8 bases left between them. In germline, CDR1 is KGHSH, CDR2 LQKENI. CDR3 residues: CASSGAYQETQYF. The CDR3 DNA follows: TGTGCCAGCTCCGGGGCCTACCAAGAGACCCAGTACTTC.